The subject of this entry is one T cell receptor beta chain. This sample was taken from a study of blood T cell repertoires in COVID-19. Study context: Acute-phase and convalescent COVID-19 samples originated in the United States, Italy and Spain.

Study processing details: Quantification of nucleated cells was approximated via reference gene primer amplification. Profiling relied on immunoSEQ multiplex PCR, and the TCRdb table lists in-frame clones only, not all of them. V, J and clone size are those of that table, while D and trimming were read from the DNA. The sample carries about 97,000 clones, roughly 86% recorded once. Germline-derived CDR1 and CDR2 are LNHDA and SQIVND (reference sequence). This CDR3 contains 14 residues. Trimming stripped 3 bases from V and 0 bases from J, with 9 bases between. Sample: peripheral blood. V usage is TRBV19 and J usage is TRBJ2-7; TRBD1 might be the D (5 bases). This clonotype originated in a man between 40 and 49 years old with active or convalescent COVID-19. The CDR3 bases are TGTGCCAGTAGTATCACAGGCAGCTCCTACGAGCAGTACTTC. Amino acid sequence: CASSITGSSYEQYF.